These 18 T cell receptor beta chains were sequenced from one sample in a study of beta chain features in type 1 diabetes. The study reverse transcribed the entire isolated RNA, so it sequenced expressed TCRB transcripts. Assay used: immunoSEQ multiplex PCR; TCRdb lists only in-frame clones, some missing. The table records fewer than 350,000 clones, 15% to 20% of them present only once. Sample: naive CD4+ T cells from blood. These receptors all come from a woman under 30 in good health.

A few counts support this clone. The chain carries TRBV9 and TRBJ2-2; possibly TRBD2 for D (6 bases). The CDR3 is made up of 13 amino acids. Trimming removed 5 bases from V and 7 bases from J, with 12 bases in between. Per the germline V gene, CDR1 is SGDLS and CDR2 is YYNGEE. The CDR3 coding sequence is TGTGCCAGCAGAGATCGGGAGCTCGGGGAGCTGTTTTTT. Translation gives CASRDRELGELFF.

J is TRBJ2-3 and V is TRBV5-1, with no clear D. CDR3 length equals 14 residues. Germline loops: CDR1 SGHRS, CDR2 YFSETQ. V gave up 4 bases and J gave up 5 bases, with 14 bases separating them. This CDR3 reads CASSVARYEDTQYF. For the CDR3, the DNA is TGCGCCAGCAGCGTTGCCAGGTATGAAGATACGCAGTATTTT. Full variable domain (missing parts from reference TRBV5-1 and TRBJ2-3): KAGVTQTPRYLIKTRGQQVTLSCSPISGHRSVSWYQQTPGQGLQFLFEYFSETQRNKGNFPGRFSGRQFSNSRSEMNVSTLELGDSALYLCASSVARYEDTQYFGPGTRLTVL.

A few counts support this clone. V usage is TRBV28 and J usage is TRBJ2-7; 8 positions agree with TRBD1. The CDR3 covers 14 residues. Germline V lookup: CDR1 MDHEN, CDR2 SYDVKM. Trimming removed 10 bases from V and 4 bases from J; junction bases left unmatched: 12. The CDR3 reads CATFSRGPGYEQYF. The CDR3 DNA is TGTGCCACCTTCTCCAGGGGGCCCGGGTACGAGCAGTACTTC.

This clone has a handful of counts. The V call is TRBV5-1, the J call TRBJ2-7; a possible D gene is TRBD1 (5 bases). V lost 4 bases, J lost 1 base, and 12 bases lay in between. Per germline, CDR1 SGHRS and CDR2 YFSETQ. This CDR3 spans 14 amino acids. CDR3 in DNA: TGCGCCAGCAGCAAGACAGCAGTTTCCTACGAGCAGTACTTC. Protein sequence: CASSKTAVSYEQYF.

The chain employs TRBV5-1 and TRBJ2-1; TRBD2 matches 7 bases. Germline V gene lookup returns CDR1 SGHRS and CDR2 YFSETQ. CDR3 length: 15 amino acids. The V and J ends lost 5 bases and 3 bases, in that order; junction bases with no gene match: 8. CDR3 region: CASRNKLASYNEQFF. CDR3 coding DNA: TGCGCCAGCAGGAACAAACTAGCGAGCTACAATGAGCAGTTCTTC.

The chain carries TRBV9 and TRBJ2-5; D is undetermined. The CDR3 runs to 15 residues. V was shortened by 3 bases and J by 2 bases, with 14 bases between the two germline ends. The germline CDR1 and CDR2 sequences are SGDLS and YYNGEE. CDR3 sequence reads: CASSARMAVQETQYF. As DNA, the CDR3 is TGTGCCAGCAGCGCGCGAATGGCGGTTCAAGAGACCCAGTACTTC.

This sequence joins TRBV2 and TRBJ1-2; D is undetermined. CDR3 size: 14 residues. Germline CDR1 and CDR2: SNHLY and FYNNEI. Trimming pared 6 bases from V and 9 bases from J, leaving 20 bases between. The CDR3 DNA follows: TGTGCCAGCAGCGTAGCCACCCAAGGGAGGAGCTACACCTTC. Translated, it gives CASSVATQGRSYTF.

V and J are TRBV4-3 and TRBJ2-5; 13 bases agree with TRBD2. Trimming at V came to 0 bases and at J to 4 bases, leaving 11 bases not matched to a gene. The CDR3 is made up of 19 amino acids. CDR1 LGHNA and CDR2 YSLEER come from the germline V gene. CDR3 bases: TGCGCCAGCAGCCAAGATCGGGCGACTAGCGGGGGGCCGGTAGAGACCCAGTACTTC. It is translated as CASSQDRATSGGPVETQYF.

CDR3: CASSAGRDQPQHF. CDR3 bases: TGTGCCAGCAGCGCCGGGAGGGACCAGCCCCAGCATTTT. The chain couples TRBV14 to TRBJ1-5; D is possibly TRBD1 (5 bases). This CDR3 spans 13 amino acids. Germline assignment: CDR1 SGHDN and CDR2 FVKESK. V was shortened by 5 bases and J by 7 bases, with 12 bases between the two germline ends. Together with reference TRBV14 and TRBJ1-5, the CDR3 gives the full variable domain: EAGVTQFPSHSVIEKGQTVTLRCDPISGHDNLYWYRRVMGKEIKFLLHFVKESKQDESGMPNNRFLAERTGGTYSTLKVQPAELEDSGVYFCASSAGRDQPQHFGDGTRLSIL.

This clone was seen more than once but under ten times. The chain uses TRBV5-1 and TRBJ2-4; tentative D call: TRBD1 (6 bases). Germline-derived CDR1 and CDR2 are SGHRS and YFSETQ. This CDR3 has 14 amino acids. Trimming stripped 0 bases from V and 3 bases from J, with 7 bases between. The CDR3 DNA sequence: TGCGCCAGCAGCTTGGAGGGGGTCAAAAACATTCAGTACTTC. As protein: CASSLEGVKNIQYF.

This clone came up a few times. V is TRBV15 and J is TRBJ2-3; 7 bases match TRBD1. This CDR3 spans 15 amino acids. Losses at the gene ends were 5 bases for V and 2 bases for J; bases not matched to a gene: 7. Germline V lookup: CDR1 LNHNV, CDR2 YYDKDF (reference sequence). The CDR3 loop is CATSAVGTATDTQYF. The DNA of the CDR3 is TGTGCCACCAGCGCGGTAGGGACAGCCACAGATACGCAGTATTTT.

The chain is built from TRBV30 and TRBJ1-5; 9 bases are a match to TRBD1. V gave up 0 bases and J gave up 6 bases; unmatched junction bases: 6. Germline CDR1 and CDR2: GTSNPN and SVGIG (reference sequence). This CDR3 comprises 15 residues. DNA of the CDR3: TGTGCCTGGAGTGTACGGGGACAGGGTACTCAGCCCCAGCATTTT. Amino acid sequence: CAWSVRGQGTQPQHF.

The rearrangement joins TRBV4-1 to TRBJ2-3; 7 bases match TRBD2. The germline CDR1 and CDR2 sequences are MGHRA and YSYEKL. With V trimmed by 3 bases and J by 3 bases, 6 bases remained unmatched. The CDR3 covers 15 residues. In DNA, the CDR3 is TGCGCCAGCAGCCACCCGACTAGCAAAACAGATACGCAGTATTTT. It encodes CASSHPTSKTDTQYF.

In this sample, this clone turned up a few times. The V and J genes are TRBV19 and TRBJ2-1; 12 bases agree with TRBD2. Germline V lookup: CDR1 LNHDA, CDR2 SQIVND (reference sequence). This CDR3 is 14 amino acids long. The junction had 8 bases not matched to a gene; V was cut back by 10 bases and J by 7 bases. The CDR3 DNA reads as TGTGCCACCCTTCTAGCGGGAGGGCCGAATGAGCAGTTCTTC. Protein sequence: CATLLAGGPNEQFF.

This clone was detected a few times. The genes are TRBV4-1 and TRBJ1-2; D is ambiguous. CDR1 is MGHRA, CDR2 YSYEKL, per germline. There are 13 residues in the CDR3. The V and J ends lost 1 base and 6 bases respectively, with 9 bases between them. Here the CDR3 reads CASSQVRGNGYTF. The CDR3, as DNA: TGCGCCAGCAGCCAAGTACGAGGGAATGGCTACACCTTC.

This chain uses TRBV30 with TRBJ2-5; D may be TRBD2 (6 bases). Germline CDR1 GTSNPN, CDR2 SVGIG (reference sequence). Trimming left V 8 bases short and J 5 bases short, with 15 bases between. The CDR3 is 12 residues long. The CDR3 region has the DNA TGTGCCGCGGACGGGAGTGGGGAGACCCAGTACTTC. Translated: CAADGSGETQYF.

This clone has more than one count but fewer than ten. The V call is TRBV7-2, the J call TRBJ2-5; D unclear. There are 14 residues in the CDR3. CDR1 and CDR2 (germline): SGHTA, FQGNSA. The germline V and J ends were trimmed by 1 base and 5 bases, with 11 bases remaining between them. The CDR3 DNA reads as TGTGCCAGCAGCTTAGTTGTCGCGGCGGAGACCCAGTACTTC. Its protein product is CASSLVVAAETQYF.

This clone was counted a few times. The genes are TRBV5-1 and TRBJ2-3, with 10 positions matching TRBD2. The CDR3 loop spans 15 amino acids. Germline CDR1 is SGHRS and CDR2 is YFSETQ. V trimming: 3 bases; J trimming: 6 bases; junction bases outside the gene matches: 7. This CDR3 reads CASSWTSGRVDTQYF. The CDR3 nucleotides read TGCGCCAGCAGCTGGACTAGCGGACGGGTGGATACGCAGTATTTT.